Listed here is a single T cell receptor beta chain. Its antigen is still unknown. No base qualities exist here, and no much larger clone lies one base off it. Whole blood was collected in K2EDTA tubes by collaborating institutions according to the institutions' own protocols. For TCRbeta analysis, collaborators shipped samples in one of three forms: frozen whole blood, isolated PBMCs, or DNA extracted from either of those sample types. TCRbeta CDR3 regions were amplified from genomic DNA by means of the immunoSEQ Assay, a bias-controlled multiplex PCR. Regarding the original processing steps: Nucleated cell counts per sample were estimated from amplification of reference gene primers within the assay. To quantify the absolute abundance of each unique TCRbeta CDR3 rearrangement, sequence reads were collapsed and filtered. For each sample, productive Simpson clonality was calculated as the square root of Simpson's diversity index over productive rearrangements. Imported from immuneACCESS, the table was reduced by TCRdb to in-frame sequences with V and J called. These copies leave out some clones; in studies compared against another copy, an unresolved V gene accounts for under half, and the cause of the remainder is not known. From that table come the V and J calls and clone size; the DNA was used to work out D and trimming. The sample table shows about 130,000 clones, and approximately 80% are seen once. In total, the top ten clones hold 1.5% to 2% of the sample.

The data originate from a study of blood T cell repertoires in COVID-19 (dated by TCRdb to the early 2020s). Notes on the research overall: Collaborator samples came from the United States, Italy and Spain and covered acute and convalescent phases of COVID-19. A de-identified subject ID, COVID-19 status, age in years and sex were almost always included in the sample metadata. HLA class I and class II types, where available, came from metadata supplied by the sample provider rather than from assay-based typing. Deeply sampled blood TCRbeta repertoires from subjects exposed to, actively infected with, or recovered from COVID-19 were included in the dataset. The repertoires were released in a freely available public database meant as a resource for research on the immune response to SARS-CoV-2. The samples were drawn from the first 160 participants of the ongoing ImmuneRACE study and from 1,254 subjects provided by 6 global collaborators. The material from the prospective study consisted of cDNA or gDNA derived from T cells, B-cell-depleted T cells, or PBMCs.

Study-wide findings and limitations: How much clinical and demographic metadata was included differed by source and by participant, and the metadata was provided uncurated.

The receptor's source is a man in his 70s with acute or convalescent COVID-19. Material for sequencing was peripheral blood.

CDR3 protein: CASSYADREGYTF. The sequence in DNA is TGTGCCAGCAGTTACGCCGACAGGGAAGGCTACACCTTC. The rearrangement joined TRBV6-5 to TRBJ1-2; 7 nucleotides in the junction match TRBD1. V and J are trimmed by 2 bases and 8 bases, and the gene matches miss 5 bases of the junction. Measured from the cysteine to the phenylalanine, the CDR3 is 13 residues long. Only the CDR3 DNA stays, 39 bases, in frame from base 1. The germline V gene specifies MNHEY as CDR1 and SVGAGI as CDR2.